This record covers a single TCR beta chain. What it recognizes is unknown. This CDR3 has 16 residues. With 3 bases removed from V and 0 bases from J, the gap between germline ends came to 15 bases. Germline loops: CDR1 MNHEY, CDR2 SMNVEV (reference sequence). Only in-frame clones appear in the TCRdb table, and some are missing; sequencing was by immunoSEQ multiplex PCR. Of around 1.9 million clones listed, around 93% are singletons. The data were obtained in a study of shared clonotypes between healthy human individuals. Regarding the study as a whole: Memory subsets generally showed smaller estimated richness than naive subsets did.

CD8 cells classed as naive were CD45RO-negative and positively selected for CCR7, excluding terminally differentiated effector memory CD45RA+ cells. The donors, healthy adults who were HIV-negative, had experienced no recent acute infections or vaccinations. The TCR was taken from a man aged 18 to 29 in good health. Some clones in this sample may be carry-over from other donors' samples. The sequenced material came from naive CD8+ T cells from PBMCs. The chain uses TRBV27 and TRBJ2-7; D remains ambiguous. The CDR3 DNA reads as TGTGCCAGCAGTTTCTCTAGAGACCTCCCCTCCTACGAGCAGTACTTC. Protein sequence: CASSFSRDLPSYEQYF.